This paragraph covers one T cell receptor beta chain sequence. The antigen is undetermined. With the Oncomine TCR Beta short-read assay, DNA from cultured CD4+ T cells was sequenced. TCRdb ran MiXCR on the PCR reads and lists one entry per CDR3 protein. The sample records approximately 20,000 distinct CDR3 sequences, approximately 59% being singletons. This sample stems from a study of vaccination and CD4 T cells after COVID-19. Treatment defined: roughly 10-day PBMC culture with coronavirus spike peptide pools or control peptides (ViraFEST assay). Via ViraFEST, peptide pools expanded antigen-specific T cells before TCR sequencing. Overall study results and limits: Early timepoints after natural infection were not analyzed in these convalescent patients.

CDR3 size: 20 residues. CDR1 MNHEY and CDR2 SVGAGI come from the germline V gene. The ends were cut back, 0 bases at V and 2 bases at J, with 23 bases in the middle. The sequence derives from a human donor who received a COVID-19 vaccine. The genes are TRBV6-5 and TRBJ1-3, with D possibly being TRBD1 (5 bases). The sample here was CD4+ T cells from blood, cultured in vitro, taken before SARS-CoV-2 vaccination. The CDR3 sequence is CASSYSMGTFRPGTGNTIYF. As DNA, the CDR3 is TGTGCCAGCAGTTACTCGATGGGGACCTTCCGCCCCGGCACTGGAAACACCATATATTTT.